These 11 T cell receptor beta chains were all obtained from the same sample, sequenced in a study of T-cell reconstitution after alpha-beta-depleted transplantation in children. A TCRbeta library incorporating unique molecular identifiers was prepared. TCRdb redid the calling of the PCR reads with MiXCR, one entry per CDR3 protein. The table has 150,000 to 200,000 distinct CDR3 sequences, more than 6.5% seen once; the top ten hold around 3%. The input for sequencing was PBMCs from the stem cell graft donor, taken from the stem cell graft. The receptors here all came from a human donor who donated a stem cell graft to a child with Wiskott-Aldrich syndrome.

This clonotype was seen many times. The chain carries TRBV5-1 and TRBJ2-3; 7 bases are a match to TRBD1. V shed 5 bases, J shed 4 bases, and the junction held 10 bases outside the gene matches. This CDR3 has 15 amino acids. Germline CDR1 is SGHRS and CDR2 is YFSETQ. The CDR3 nucleotides are TGCGCCAGCAGGTTGACAGGGTATGGCGCAGATACGCAGTATTTT. This codes for CASRLTGYGADTQYF.

This clonotype was recorded at least ten times. This sequence joins TRBV6-6 and TRBJ2-2; weak D call: TRBD2 (6 bases). Trimming took 4 bases from V and 5 from J, leaving 8 bases between them. The CDR3 sequence is 13 residues long. Germline CDR1 MNHNY, CDR2 SVGAGI (reference sequence). The CDR3 loop is CASSFGSTGELFF. The CDR3 bases are TGTGCCAGCAGTTTCGGGAGTACCGGGGAGCTGTTTTTT.

The V gene is TRBV5-1, the J gene TRBJ1-1, with 8 bases aligning to TRBD1. Germline V gene data show CDR1 as SGHRS and CDR2 as YFSETQ. The length of the CDR3 is 17 residues. V dropped 4 bases and J dropped 5; count of bases not matched to a gene: 16. CDR3 nucleotides: TGCGCCAGCAGCCCTCGACAGGGGTCGATCGAAGGGACTGAAGCTTTCTTT. Its protein is CASSPRQGSIEGTEAFF.

This clonotype has ten or more counts. This chain links TRBV28 with TRBJ2-7, with TRBD1 identical over 10 bases. Germline CDR1 is MDHEN and CDR2 is SYDVKM. V trimming: 5 bases; J trimming: 5 bases; junction bases outside the gene matches: 9. The CDR3 spans 15 residues. The CDR3 bases are TGTGCCAGCAGTCTCATCGGGACAGGGGTAAACGAGCAGTACTTC. It codes for CASSLIGTGVNEQYF.

This rearrangement joins TRBV11-1 to TRBJ2-4, with 11 bases matching TRBD2. This CDR3 spans 18 amino acids. Germline CDR1 and CDR2: SGHAT and FQDESV (reference sequence). V gave up 4 bases and J gave up 2 bases; unmatched junction bases: 10. The CDR3 loop is CASSSALWTSGSKNIQYF. The CDR3 nucleotides are TGTGCCAGCAGCTCGGCCCTTTGGACTAGCGGGTCCAAAAACATTCAGTACTTC.

The J gene is TRBJ1-4, the V gene TRBV4-1; no clear D. The V and J ends lost 4 bases and 8 bases respectively, with 20 bases between them. The CDR3 spans 16 residues. CDR1 is MGHRA and CDR2 is YSYEKL in the germline V gene. The CDR3 protein is CASSPVDGRRREKLFF. CDR3 sequence (DNA): TGCGCCAGCAGCCCGGTGGATGGCCGCAGGAGAGAAAAACTGTTTTTT.

Many counts were recorded for this clonotype. The rearrangement uses TRBV28 and TRBJ2-1; D not resolved. Germline CDR1 is MDHEN and CDR2 is SYDVKM. The CDR3 consists of 15 residues. V lost 6 bases and J lost 0, with 12 bases in between. The CDR3 protein is CASRSLESSYNEQFF. The CDR3 nucleotides read TGTGCCAGCAGATCACTGGAAAGCTCCTACAATGAGCAGTTCTTC.

This clonotype was picked up a small number of times. The chain has TRBV2 and TRBJ1-1; no reliable D call. V was cut by 4 bases and J by 6 bases, with 15 bases left in between. This CDR3 comprises 14 residues. The germline CDR1 and CDR2 sequences are SNHLY and FYNNEI. CDR3 in amino acids: CASSGSHGYPEAFF. DNA of the CDR3: TGTGCCAGCAGTGGAAGCCATGGGTACCCTGAAGCTTTCTTT.

This chain uses TRBV6-2 or TRBV6-3 with TRBJ2-1; 7 nucleotides line up with TRBD2. CDR1 and CDR2 (germline): MNHEY, SVGEGT. J gave up 5 bases and V 0 bases, and 16 bases lay outside the gene matches. The CDR3 has 19 amino acids. CDR3: CASSYSRSVLGLLNNEQFF. The CDR3 DNA is TGTGCCAGCAGTTACTCGAGGTCTGTTTTGGGACTACTGAACAATGAGCAGTTCTTC.

This clonotype came up many times. The rearrangement links TRBV20-1 to TRBJ1-2; 7 bases match TRBD1. Unmatched junction bases numbered 14, after V lost 0 bases and J lost 7 bases. The length of the CDR3 is 16 residues. Germline CDR1 DFQATT, CDR2 SNEGSKA (reference sequence). For the CDR3, the DNA is TGCAGTGCTAGAGATCCGGGACAGTCCTTCCCGTCTGGCTACACCTTC. Amino acid sequence: CSARDPGQSFPSGYTF.

This clonotype was seen ten or more times. The chain employs TRBV5-6 and TRBJ2-1; D is undetermined. Germline CDR1 is SGHDT and CDR2 is YYEEEE. The CDR3 loop spans 11 amino acids. V shed 1 base and J shed 7 bases, with 3 bases lying between them. CDR3 protein: CASSLRNEQFF. CDR3 bases: TGTGCCAGCAGCTTGCGGAATGAGCAGTTCTTC.